Below, 3 T cell receptor beta chains from the same sample are listed, as sequenced in a study of blood T cell repertoires in COVID-19. Only in-frame clones appear in the TCRdb table, and some are missing; sequencing was by immunoSEQ multiplex PCR. Among about 160,000 clones listed, approximately 81% were seen once. Sequenced material: peripheral blood. All receptors come from a man between 18 and 35 years old with active or convalescent COVID-19.

V is TRBV5-1 and J is TRBJ2-7; D uncertain. This CDR3 comprises 11 residues. Germline CDR1 SGHRS, CDR2 YFSETQ. The V and J ends lost 4 bases and 3 bases respectively, with 5 bases between them. This CDR3 is CASSQNYEQYF. The CDR3, as DNA: TGCGCCAGCAGCCAGAACTACGAGCAGTACTTC.

CDR3 DNA sequence: TGTGCCAGCTCAACCACACAAAACTATGGCTACACCTTC. Encoded protein: CASSTTQNYGYTF. V gene TRBV18 combines with J gene TRBJ1-2; D gene ambiguous. CDR3 length: 13 amino acids. The germline V gene has CDR1 KGHSH and CDR2 LQKENI. Trimming shortened V by 5 bases and J by 2 bases, and 9 bases separated the two germline ends.

CDR3 in amino acids: CASRSRGRTEAFF. CDR3 nucleotide sequence: TGTGCCAGCAGGTCCAGGGGGCGAACTGAAGCTTTCTTT. The chain has TRBV27 and TRBJ1-1; 8 positions match TRBD1. J gave up 5 bases and V 6 bases, and 5 bases lay outside the gene matches. This CDR3 region has 13 residues. The V gene's germline CDR1 is MNHEY and CDR2 SMNVEV (reference sequence).